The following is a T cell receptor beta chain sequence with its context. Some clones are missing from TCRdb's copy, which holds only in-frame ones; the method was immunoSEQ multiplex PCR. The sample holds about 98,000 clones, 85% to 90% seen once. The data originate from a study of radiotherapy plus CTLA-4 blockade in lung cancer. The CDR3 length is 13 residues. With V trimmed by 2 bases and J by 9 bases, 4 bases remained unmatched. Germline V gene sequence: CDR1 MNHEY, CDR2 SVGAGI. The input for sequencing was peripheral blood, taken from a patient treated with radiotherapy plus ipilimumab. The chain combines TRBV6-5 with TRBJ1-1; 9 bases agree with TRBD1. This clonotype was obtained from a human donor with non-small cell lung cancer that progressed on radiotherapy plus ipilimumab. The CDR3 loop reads CASSYQDRGKAFF. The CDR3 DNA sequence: TGTGCCAGCAGTTACCAGGACAGGGGCAAAGCTTTCTTT.